The sequence of this TCR beta chain was determined in a study of T-cell memory formation after mild COVID-19. For the study at large: Clustering of TCRs was largely donor specific. Study-wide results and caveats: Clones that contracted from day 15 to 85 were balanced CD4/CD8, while later expanders leaned CD4+.

About this clonotype: Antigen: not known.

This CDR3 is 14 amino acids long. The germline V and J ends were trimmed by 4 bases and 2 bases, with 11 bases remaining between them. CDR1 and CDR2 from the germline V gene are PRHDT and FYEKMQ (reference sequence). One entry per CDR3 protein, called by TCRdb with MiXCR from the 5' RACE reads. The sample contains 350,000 to 500,000 distinct CDR3 sequences, 20% to 30% of which appear only once. The specimen was PBMCs or a T cell subset sorted from them (not recorded which). This chain links TRBV13 with TRBJ1-1, with TRBD1 as a possible D gene (6 bases). The receptor was derived from an adult woman who had mild COVID-19 (a few samples of this study predate the infection). Cell type and time point are not known. CDR3 bases: TGTGCCAGCAGCTCAGGGGTGGGAAACACTGAAGCTTTCTTT. Amino acid sequence: CASSSGVGNTEAFF.